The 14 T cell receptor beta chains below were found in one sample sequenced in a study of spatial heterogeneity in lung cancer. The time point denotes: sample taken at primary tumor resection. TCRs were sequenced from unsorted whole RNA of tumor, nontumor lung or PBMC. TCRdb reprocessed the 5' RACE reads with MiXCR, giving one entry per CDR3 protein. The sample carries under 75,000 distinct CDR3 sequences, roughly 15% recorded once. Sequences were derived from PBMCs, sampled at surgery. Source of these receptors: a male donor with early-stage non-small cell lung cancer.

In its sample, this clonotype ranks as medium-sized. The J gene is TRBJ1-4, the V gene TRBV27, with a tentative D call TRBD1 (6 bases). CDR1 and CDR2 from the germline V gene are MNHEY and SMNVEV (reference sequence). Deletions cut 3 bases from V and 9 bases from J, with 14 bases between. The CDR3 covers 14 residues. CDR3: CASSFSVDSQKLFF. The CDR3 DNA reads TGTGCCAGCAGTTTTTCGGTGGACAGTCAAAAACTGTTTTTT.

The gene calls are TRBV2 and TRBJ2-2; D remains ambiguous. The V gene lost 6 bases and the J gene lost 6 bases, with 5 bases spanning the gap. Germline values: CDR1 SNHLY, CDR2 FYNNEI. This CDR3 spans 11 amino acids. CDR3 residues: CASSRAGELFF. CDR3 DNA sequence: TGTGCCAGCAGCCGGGCCGGGGAGCTGTTTTTT.

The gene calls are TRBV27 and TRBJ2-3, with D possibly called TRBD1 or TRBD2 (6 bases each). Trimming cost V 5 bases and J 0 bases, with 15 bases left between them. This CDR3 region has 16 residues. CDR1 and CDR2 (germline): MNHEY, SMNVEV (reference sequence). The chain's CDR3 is CASSLSWGASTDTQYF. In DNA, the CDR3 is TGTGCCAGCAGTCTCTCCTGGGGGGCTAGCACAGATACGCAGTATTTT.

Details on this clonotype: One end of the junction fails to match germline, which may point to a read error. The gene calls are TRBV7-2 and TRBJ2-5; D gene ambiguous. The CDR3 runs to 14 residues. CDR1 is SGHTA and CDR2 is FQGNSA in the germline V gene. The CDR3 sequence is CASSLDRPLQTRYF. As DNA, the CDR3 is TGTGCCAGCAGCTTGGATAGGCCTTTACAGACCCGGTACTTC.

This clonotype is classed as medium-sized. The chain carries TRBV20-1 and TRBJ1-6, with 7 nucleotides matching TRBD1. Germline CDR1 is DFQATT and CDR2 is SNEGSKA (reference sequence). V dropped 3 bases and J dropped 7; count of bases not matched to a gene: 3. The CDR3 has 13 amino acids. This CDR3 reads CSASDRENSPLHF. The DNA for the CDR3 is TGCAGTGCTAGTGACAGGGAAAATTCACCCCTCCACTTT.

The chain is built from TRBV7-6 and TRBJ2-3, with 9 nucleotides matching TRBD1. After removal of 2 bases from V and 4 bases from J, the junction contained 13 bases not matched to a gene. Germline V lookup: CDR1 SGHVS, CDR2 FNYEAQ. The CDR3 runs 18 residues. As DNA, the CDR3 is TGTGCCAGCAGCTTATTCTCTCACGGACAGGGGTACGCAGATACGCAGTATTTT. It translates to CASSLFSHGQGYADTQYF. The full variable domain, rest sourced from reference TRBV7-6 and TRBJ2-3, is GAGVSQSPRYKVTKRGQDVALRCDPISGHVSLYWYRQALGQGPEFLTYFNYEAQQDKSGLPNDRFSAERPEGSISTLTIQRTEQRDSAMYRCASSLFSHGQGYADTQYFGPGTRLTVL.

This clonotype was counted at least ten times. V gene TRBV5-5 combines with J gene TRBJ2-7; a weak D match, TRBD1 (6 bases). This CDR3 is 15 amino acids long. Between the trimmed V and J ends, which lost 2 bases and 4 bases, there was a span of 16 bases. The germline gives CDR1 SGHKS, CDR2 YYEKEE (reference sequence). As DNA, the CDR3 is TGTGCCAGCAGCTTATCGTCCAGGGGCCGGTACGAGCAGTACTTC. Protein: CASSLSSRGRYEQYF.

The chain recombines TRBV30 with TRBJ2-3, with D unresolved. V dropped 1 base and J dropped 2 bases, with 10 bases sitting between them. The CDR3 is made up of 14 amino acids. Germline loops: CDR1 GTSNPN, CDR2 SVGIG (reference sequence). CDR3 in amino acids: CAWSGTQHTDTQYF. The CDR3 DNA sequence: TGTGCCTGGAGTGGAACCCAACACACAGATACGCAGTATTTT. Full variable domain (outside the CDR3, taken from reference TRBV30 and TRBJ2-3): SQTIHQWPATLVQPVGSPLSLECTVEGTSNPNLYWYRQAAGRGLQLLFYSVGIGQISSEVPQNLSASRPQDRQFILSSKKLLLSDSGFYLCAWSGTQHTDTQYFGPGTRLTVL.

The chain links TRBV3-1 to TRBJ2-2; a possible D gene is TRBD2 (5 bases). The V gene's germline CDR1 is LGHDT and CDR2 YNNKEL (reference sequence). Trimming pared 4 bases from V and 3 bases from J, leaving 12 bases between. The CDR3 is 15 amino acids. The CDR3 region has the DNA TGTGCCAGCAGCCGGGATAGCGAGTACACCGGGGAGCTGTTTTTT. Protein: CASSRDSEYTGELFF.

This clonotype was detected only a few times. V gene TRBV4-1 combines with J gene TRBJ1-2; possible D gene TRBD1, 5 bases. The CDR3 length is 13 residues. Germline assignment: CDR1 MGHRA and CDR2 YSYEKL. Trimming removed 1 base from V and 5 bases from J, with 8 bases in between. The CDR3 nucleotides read TGCGCCAGCAGCCAAGCCGCAGGGTATGGCTACACCTTC. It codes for CASSQAAGYGYTF.

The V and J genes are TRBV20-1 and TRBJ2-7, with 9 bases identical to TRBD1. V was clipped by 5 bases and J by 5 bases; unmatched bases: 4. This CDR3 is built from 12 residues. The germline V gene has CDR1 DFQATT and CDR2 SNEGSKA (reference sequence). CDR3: CSAGQGFDEQYF. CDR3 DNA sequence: TGCAGTGCTGGACAGGGGTTCGACGAGCAGTACTTC.

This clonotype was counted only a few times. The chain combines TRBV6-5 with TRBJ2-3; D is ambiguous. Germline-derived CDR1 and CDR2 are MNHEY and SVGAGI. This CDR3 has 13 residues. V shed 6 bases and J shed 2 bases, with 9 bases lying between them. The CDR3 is CASSPPDTDTQYF. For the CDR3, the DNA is TGTGCCAGCAGCCCTCCGGACACAGATACGCAGTATTTT.

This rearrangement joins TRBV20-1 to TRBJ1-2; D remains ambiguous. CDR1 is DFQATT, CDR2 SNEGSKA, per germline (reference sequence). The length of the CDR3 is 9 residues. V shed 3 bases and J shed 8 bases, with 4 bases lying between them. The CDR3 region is CSASLGYTF. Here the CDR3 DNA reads TGCAGTGCTAGTCTCGGCTACACCTTC.

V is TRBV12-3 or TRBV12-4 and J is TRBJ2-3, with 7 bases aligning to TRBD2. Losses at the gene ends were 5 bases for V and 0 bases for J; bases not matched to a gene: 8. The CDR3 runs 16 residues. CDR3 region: CASSTSGKRSTDTQYF. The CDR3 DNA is TGTGCCAGCAGTACCAGCGGGAAAAGGAGCACAGATACGCAGTATTTT.